This passage covers 23 T cell receptor beta chains from one sample sequenced in a study of early T cells in non-severe SARS-CoV-2 infection (dated by TCRdb to about 2021). Library prep was done by 5' RACE. This sample was sequenced with a NextSeq 500. TCRdb trimmed public reads at Q25 via fastp, called clones via MiXCR and kept in-frame beta chains. For every CDR3 protein sequence, its rows merge into one entry that carries the most common genes and DNA. The sample has about 35,000 distinct CDR3 sequences on record, less than 7% of them singletons. The ten top clones hold approximately 4% of the sample. The sequencing used whole blood, collected at baseline. Receptors originate from an adult who was a healthcare worker with PCR-confirmed SARS-CoV-2 infection or an uninfected control (not recorded which).

This clonotype was seen at least ten times. The chain joins TRBV5-4 to TRBJ2-3, with D hard to call. Germline CDR1 reads SGHNT; CDR2 reads YYREEE (reference sequence). Trimming left V 2 bases short and J 0 bases short, with 4 bases between. The length of the CDR3 is 13 residues. The CDR3 coding sequence is TGTGCCAGCAGCTTTCAGAGCACAGATACGCAGTATTTT. Translating it yields CASSFQSTDTQYF.

The chain carries TRBV6-2 or TRBV6-3 and TRBJ2-5, with D perhaps matching TRBD1 or TRBD2 (5 bases each). Trimming removed 7 bases at V and 1 base at J, with 13 bases between. Per germline, CDR1 MNHEY and CDR2 SVGEGT. The CDR3 covers 14 residues. Here the CDR3 reads CASNRDGLQETQYF. The DNA for the CDR3 is TGTGCCAGCAACCGGGACGGGCTCCAAGAGACCCAGTACTTC.

The chain has TRBV20-1 and TRBJ2-7; TRBD2 is a possible D gene (6 bases). Per the germline V gene, CDR1 is DFQATT and CDR2 is SNEGSKA (reference sequence). V shed 1 base and J shed 5 bases, with 9 bases lying between them. CDR3 length: 12 amino acids. CDR3 region: CSARAPGDEQYF. The DNA for the CDR3 is TGCAGTGCTAGAGCCCCGGGGGACGAGCAGTACTTC.

This clonotype was detected many times. The chain has TRBV20-1 and TRBJ1-5; possibly TRBD1 for D (6 bases). The CDR3 is 13 residues long. Germline CDR1 reads DFQATT; CDR2 reads SNEGSKA (reference sequence). Trimming took off 3 bases at V and 4 bases at J, with 10 bases between the two ends. Here the CDR3 DNA reads TGCAGTGCTAGCCGGGACACTAATCAGCCCCAGCATTTT. It translates to CSASRDTNQPQHF.

This clonotype was seen repeatedly, ten times or more. V is TRBV20-1 and J is TRBJ2-2; 7 bases map to TRBD2. The CDR3 sequence is 16 residues long. V trimming: 4 bases; J trimming: 0 bases; junction bases outside the gene matches: 8. CDR1 and CDR2 (germline): DFQATT, SNEGSKA (reference sequence). The CDR3 region is CSAIVGGSPNTGELFF. CDR3 bases: TGCAGTGCTATCGTCGGGGGGTCCCCGAACACCGGGGAGCTGTTTTTT.

V usage is TRBV6-2 or TRBV6-3 and J usage is TRBJ2-3; D is possibly TRBD2 (6 bases). The CDR3 contains 14 residues. Germline V gene lookup returns CDR1 MNHEY and CDR2 SVGEGT. With 8 bases removed from V and 4 bases from J, the gap between germline ends came to 16 bases. The CDR3: CASSMRLVSDTQYF. CDR3 DNA sequence: TGTGCCAGCTCGATGCGACTAGTATCAGATACGCAGTATTTT.

In this sample, this clonotype turned up many times. The rearrangement links TRBV6-6 to TRBJ1-1, with D hard to call. Germline CDR1 reads MNHNY; CDR2 reads SVGAGI (reference sequence). The CDR3 length is 11 residues. Trimming took off 6 bases at V and 6 bases at J, with 8 bases between the two ends. The CDR3 DNA is TGTGCCAGCAGCAGGTTTTCTGAAGCTTTCTTT. Translated, it gives CASSRFSEAFF.

Ten or more counts support this clonotype. The V call is TRBV18, the J call TRBJ2-7; a weak D match, TRBD2 (5 bases). The CDR3 length is 13 residues. V was clipped by 3 bases and J by 3 bases, with 9 bases between them. The germline gives CDR1 KGHSH, CDR2 LQKENI. In DNA form, the CDR3 reads TGTGCCAGCTCACCCGGAGGAGTCTACGAGCAGTACTTC. Its translation is CASSPGGVYEQYF.

V usage is TRBV5-1 and J usage is TRBJ2-3; tentatively, D is TRBD2 (6 bases). The CDR3 runs to 16 residues. The germline V gene has CDR1 SGHRS and CDR2 YFSETQ. The V and J ends lost 0 bases and 0 bases respectively, with 11 bases between them. The CDR3 coding sequence is TGCGCCAGCAGCTTGGATGCCAGCGGGAGCACAGATACGCAGTATTTT. This sequence encodes CASSLDASGSTDTQYF.

At least ten counts were recorded for this clonotype. The gene calls are TRBV6-2 or TRBV6-3 and TRBJ1-2; 8 bases align to TRBD1. The germline V gene encodes CDR1 MNHEY and CDR2 SVGEGT. The V gene end was trimmed by 5 bases and the J gene end by 4 bases; junction bases not matched to a gene: 9. CDR3 size: 15 residues. The CDR3 DNA follows: TGTGCCAGCAGTCCTATGGACAGGGAAGGCTATGGCTACACCTTC. It is translated as CASSPMDREGYGYTF.

There are many counts of this clonotype. This chain connects TRBV12-3 or TRBV12-4 to TRBJ2-5; the match to TRBD2 covers 7 bases. V shed 6 bases, J shed 9 bases, and the junction held 19 bases outside the gene matches. This CDR3 region has 16 residues. The CDR3 DNA reads as TGTGCCAGCAGAGAGAAGACTAGCAGTAGAAGTGGCTCCCAGTACTTC. Translation: CASREKTSSRSGSQYF.

This clonotype occurred many times. This chain uses TRBV3-1 with TRBJ2-7, with a tentative D call TRBD1 (6 bases). The CDR3 is made up of 12 amino acids. Trimming shortened V by 4 bases and J by 8 bases, and 12 bases separated the two germline ends. Germline loops: CDR1 LGHDT, CDR2 YNNKEL (reference sequence). For the CDR3, the DNA is TGTGCCAGCAGCCCAGGGGTCGGGCAGCAGTACTTC. Residues: CASSPGVGQQYF.

This clonotype has a count of ten or more. The rearrangement joins TRBV6-1 to TRBJ2-7; D uncertain. Germline loops: CDR1 MNHNS, CDR2 SASEGT. The V end lost 7 bases, the J end lost 3 bases, and 13 bases lay between the germline ends. This CDR3 contains 13 residues. The CDR3, as DNA: TGTGCCAGCACTCCGGGTCGTATCTACGAGCAGTACTTC. As protein: CASTPGRIYEQYF.

This clonotype has at least ten counts. The chain links TRBV7-2 to TRBJ2-3; weak D call: TRBD2 (5 bases). Between the trimmed V and J ends, which lost 2 bases and 1 base, there was a span of 19 bases. Germline V gives CDR1 SGHTA, CDR2 FQGNSA. The CDR3 loop spans 18 amino acids. The CDR3 DNA sequence: TGTGCCAGCAGCTTAACGGTGGAGGTGGGGTTTCGCACAGATACGCAGTATTTT. Its translation: CASSLTVEVGFRTDTQYF.

This clonotype was recorded many times. This chain connects TRBV5-1 to TRBJ1-1; no reliable D call. The V end was cut by 0 bases, the J end by 0 bases, with 6 bases between. Per germline, CDR1 SGHRS and CDR2 YFSETQ. CDR3 length: 14 amino acids. The CDR3 DNA reads as TGCGCCAGCAGCTTGGAAGCGGTGAACACTGAAGCTTTCTTT. This sequence encodes CASSLEAVNTEAFF.

V and J are TRBV5-4 and TRBJ2-1; 12 positions match TRBD2. With V trimmed by 2 bases and J by 8 bases, 5 bases remained unmatched. CDR1 is SGHNT and CDR2 is YYREEE in the germline V gene (reference sequence). This CDR3 has 15 amino acids. CDR3 sequence reads: CASSFGLAGTDEQFF. The DNA for the CDR3 is TGTGCCAGCAGCTTTGGACTAGCGGGAACCGATGAGCAGTTCTTC. Filled out from reference TRBV5-4 and TRBJ2-1, the complete variable domain reads ETGVTQSPTHLIKTRGQQVTLRCSSQSGHNTVSWYQQALGQGPQFIFQYYREEENGRGNFPPRFSGLQFPNYSSELNVNALELDDSALYLCASSFGLAGTDEQFFGPGTRLTVL.

This clonotype was observed at least ten times. This CDR3 reads CSALPRGTSYEQYF. The CDR3 DNA is TGCAGTGCTCTACCGAGAGGGACATCCTACGAGCAGTACTTC. The V call is TRBV20-1, the J call TRBJ2-7; D may be TRBD1 (6 bases). The germline CDR1 and CDR2 sequences are DFQATT and SNEGSKA (reference sequence). The CDR3 consists of 14 residues. Trimming cost V 5 bases and J 1 base, with 15 bases left between them.

The chain joins TRBV3-1 to TRBJ2-3; no clear D. This CDR3 is built from 12 residues. Germline V gene lookup returns CDR1 LGHDT and CDR2 YNNKEL (reference sequence). Trimming pared 5 bases from V and 0 bases from J, leaving 3 bases between. The CDR3: CASSSSTDTQYF. As DNA, the CDR3 is TGTGCCAGCAGCTCTAGCACAGATACGCAGTATTTT.

This clonotype occurred many times. The rearrangement uses TRBV3-1 and TRBJ2-5; D tentatively fits TRBD1 or TRBD2 (5 bases each). V lost 1 base, J lost 4 bases, and 10 bases lay in between. This CDR3 is built from 14 residues. Looked up from germline, CDR1 is LGHDT and CDR2 is YNNKEL (reference sequence). CDR3 in amino acids: CASSQGDGRETQYF. The CDR3 bases are TGTGCCAGCAGCCAAGGGGACGGCCGAGAGACCCAGTACTTC.

This clonotype appeared many times. The chain uses TRBV19 and TRBJ2-2; D is ambiguous. The CDR3 is 12 amino acids. The germline gives CDR1 LNHDA, CDR2 SQIVND (reference sequence). V lost 7 bases and J lost 6, with 9 bases in between. DNA for the CDR3: TGTGCCAGTAAGGCTAATGCCGGGGAGCTGTTTTTT. It encodes CASKANAGELFF.

This chain links TRBV10-3 with TRBJ2-7, with D tentatively TRBD1 or TRBD2 (6 bases each). This CDR3 contains 13 residues. V lost 5 bases to trimming and J lost 2 bases, with 10 bases between them. Germline V gene lookup returns CDR1 ENHRY and CDR2 SYGVKD. The CDR3 DNA sequence: TGTGCCATCAGTAGGGGGGTAACCTACGAGCAGTACTTC. As protein: CAISRGVTYEQYF.

This clonotype was detected ten times or more. J is TRBJ1-2 and V is TRBV7-2; tentatively, D is TRBD1 (6 bases). CDR1 and CDR2 (germline): SGHTA, FQGNSA. V was pared by 4 bases and J by 3 bases, with 15 bases between. The CDR3 has 15 residues. The CDR3: CASSSSLRTDYGYTF. CDR3 DNA: TGTGCCAGCAGCTCTTCTCTAAGGACAGACTATGGCTACACCTTC.

This clonotype was counted at least ten times. The chain has TRBV12-3 or TRBV12-4 and TRBJ2-7, with D perhaps TRBD1 or TRBD2 (5 bases each). The CDR3 is 15 amino acids. V lost 1 base to trimming and J lost 9 bases, with 19 bases between them. The CDR3 sequence: CASSLGGTAFIGQYF. CDR3 nucleotides: TGTGCCAGCAGTTTAGGGGGGACCGCGTTCATCGGGCAGTACTTC.